This entry concerns a single T cell receptor beta chain. This record belongs to a study of blood T cell repertoires in COVID-19. The germline V gene encodes CDR1 SEHNR and CDR2 FQNEAQ (reference sequence). The CDR3 is 14 amino acids. Trimming removed 1 base from V and 9 bases from J, with 10 bases in between. The method was immunoSEQ multiplex PCR; TCRdb's version includes in-frame clones alone and lacks a portion of them. The sample holds approximately 200,000 clones; about 85% are singletons and the top ten take 2% to 2.5%. The source of this sequence is a woman aged 30 to 39 who had recovered from COVID-19. What was sequenced was PBMCs or T cells enriched from blood (not recorded which). V and J are TRBV7-9 and TRBJ1-6; D might be TRBD1 (5 bases). CDR3 in DNA: TGTGCCAGCAGCTTAGTAGGGACTGGTTCACCCCTCCACTTT. This sequence encodes CASSLVGTGSPLHF.